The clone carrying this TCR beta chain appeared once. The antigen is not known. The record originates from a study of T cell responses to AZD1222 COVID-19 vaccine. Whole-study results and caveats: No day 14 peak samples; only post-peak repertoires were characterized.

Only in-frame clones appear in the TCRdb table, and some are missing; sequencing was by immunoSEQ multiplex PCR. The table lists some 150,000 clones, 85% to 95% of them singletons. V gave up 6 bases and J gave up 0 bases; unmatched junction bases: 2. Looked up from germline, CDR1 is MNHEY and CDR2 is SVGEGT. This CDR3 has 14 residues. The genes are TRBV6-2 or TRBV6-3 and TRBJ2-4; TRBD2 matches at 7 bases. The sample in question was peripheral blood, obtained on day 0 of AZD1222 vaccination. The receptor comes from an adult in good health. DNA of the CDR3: TGTGCCAGCAGGCCTAGCGGAGCCAAAAACATTCAGTACTTC. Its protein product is CASRPSGAKNIQYF.